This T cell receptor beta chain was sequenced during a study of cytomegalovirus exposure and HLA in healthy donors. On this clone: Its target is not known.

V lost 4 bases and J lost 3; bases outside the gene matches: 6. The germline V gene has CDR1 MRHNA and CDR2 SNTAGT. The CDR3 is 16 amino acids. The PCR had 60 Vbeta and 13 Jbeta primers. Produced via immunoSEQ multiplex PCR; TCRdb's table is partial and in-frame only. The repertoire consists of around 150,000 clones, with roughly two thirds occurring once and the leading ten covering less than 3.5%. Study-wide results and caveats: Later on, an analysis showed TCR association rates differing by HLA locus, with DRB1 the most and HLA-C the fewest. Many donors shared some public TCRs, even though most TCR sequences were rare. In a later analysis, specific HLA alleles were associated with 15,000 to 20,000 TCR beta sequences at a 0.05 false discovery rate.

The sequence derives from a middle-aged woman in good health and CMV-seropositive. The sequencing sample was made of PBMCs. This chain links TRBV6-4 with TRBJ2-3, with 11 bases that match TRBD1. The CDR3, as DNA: TGTGCCAGCAGTGCCGGGACAGGGGGAATGACAGATACGCAGTATTTT. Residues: CASSAGTGGMTDTQYF.